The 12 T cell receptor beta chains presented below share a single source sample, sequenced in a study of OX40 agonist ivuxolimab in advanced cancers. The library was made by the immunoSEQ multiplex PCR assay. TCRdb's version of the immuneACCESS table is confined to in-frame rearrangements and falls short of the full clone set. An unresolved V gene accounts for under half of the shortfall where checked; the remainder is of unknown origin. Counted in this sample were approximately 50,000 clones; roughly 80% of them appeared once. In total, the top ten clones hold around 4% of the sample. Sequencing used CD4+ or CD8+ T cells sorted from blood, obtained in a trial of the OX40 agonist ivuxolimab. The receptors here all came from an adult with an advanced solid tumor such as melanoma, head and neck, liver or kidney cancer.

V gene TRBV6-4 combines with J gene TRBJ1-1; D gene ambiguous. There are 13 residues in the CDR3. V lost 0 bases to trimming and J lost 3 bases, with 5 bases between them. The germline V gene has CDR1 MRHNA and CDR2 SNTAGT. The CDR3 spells CASSDSLDTEAFF. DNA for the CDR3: TGTGCCAGCAGTGACTCGCTAGACACTGAAGCTTTCTTT.

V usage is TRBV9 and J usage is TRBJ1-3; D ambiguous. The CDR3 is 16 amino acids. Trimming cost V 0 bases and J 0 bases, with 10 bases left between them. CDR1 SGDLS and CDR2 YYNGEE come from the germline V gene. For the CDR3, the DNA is TGTGCCAGCAGCGTAGGAACGGAGAGCTCTGGAAACACCATATATTTT. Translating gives CASSVGTESSGNTIYF.

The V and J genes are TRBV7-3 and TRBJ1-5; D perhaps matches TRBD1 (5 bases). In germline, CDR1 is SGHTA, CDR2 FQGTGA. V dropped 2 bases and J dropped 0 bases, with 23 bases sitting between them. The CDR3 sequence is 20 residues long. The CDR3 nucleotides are TGTGCCAGCAGCTTAGTTGTAGTTTCCAGGGAGGGATATAGCAATCAGCCCCAGCATTTT. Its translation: CASSLVVVSREGYSNQPQHF.

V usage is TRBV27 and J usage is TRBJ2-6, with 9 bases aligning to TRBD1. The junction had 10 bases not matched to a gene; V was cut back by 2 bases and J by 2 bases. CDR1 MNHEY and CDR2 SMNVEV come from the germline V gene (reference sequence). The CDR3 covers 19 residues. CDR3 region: CASSLRGQGLHPGANVLTF. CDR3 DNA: TGTGCCAGCAGTTTAAGGGGACAGGGTCTCCATCCTGGGGCCAACGTCCTGACTTTC.

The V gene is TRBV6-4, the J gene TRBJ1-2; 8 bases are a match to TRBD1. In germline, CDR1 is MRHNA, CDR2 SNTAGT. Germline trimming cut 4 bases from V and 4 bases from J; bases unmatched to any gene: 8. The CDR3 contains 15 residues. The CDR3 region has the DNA TGTGCCAGCAGTGCGGGCCCGACAGGGGCCTATGGCTACACCTTC. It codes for CASSAGPTGAYGYTF.

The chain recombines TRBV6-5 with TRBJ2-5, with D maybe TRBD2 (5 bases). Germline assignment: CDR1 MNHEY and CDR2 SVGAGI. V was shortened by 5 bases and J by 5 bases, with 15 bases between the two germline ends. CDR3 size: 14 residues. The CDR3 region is CASSEDYPRETQYF. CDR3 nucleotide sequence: TGTGCCAGCAGTGAAGACTACCCCCGGGAGACCCAGTACTTC.

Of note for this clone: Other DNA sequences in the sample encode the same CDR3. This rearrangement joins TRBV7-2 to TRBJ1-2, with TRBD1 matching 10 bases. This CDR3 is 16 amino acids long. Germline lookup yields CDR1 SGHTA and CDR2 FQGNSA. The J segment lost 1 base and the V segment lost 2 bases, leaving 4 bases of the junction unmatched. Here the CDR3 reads CASSLLGQGINYGYTF. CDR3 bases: TGTGCCAGCAGCTTATTGGGACAGGGGATTAACTATGGCTACACCTTC.

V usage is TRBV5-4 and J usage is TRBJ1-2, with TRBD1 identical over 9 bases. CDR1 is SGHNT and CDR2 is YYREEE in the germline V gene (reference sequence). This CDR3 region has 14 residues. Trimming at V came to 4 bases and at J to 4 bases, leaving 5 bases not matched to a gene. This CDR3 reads CASSRDRVSYGYTF. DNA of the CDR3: TGTGCCAGCAGCCGGGACAGGGTCTCCTATGGCTACACCTTC.

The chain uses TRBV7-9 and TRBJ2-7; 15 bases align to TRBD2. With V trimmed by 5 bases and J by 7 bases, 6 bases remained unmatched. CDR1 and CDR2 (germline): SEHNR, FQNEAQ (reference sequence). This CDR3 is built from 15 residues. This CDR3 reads CASSRTSGRASEQYF. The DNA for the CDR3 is TGTGCCAGCAGCCGGACTAGCGGGAGGGCCTCGGAGCAGTACTTC.

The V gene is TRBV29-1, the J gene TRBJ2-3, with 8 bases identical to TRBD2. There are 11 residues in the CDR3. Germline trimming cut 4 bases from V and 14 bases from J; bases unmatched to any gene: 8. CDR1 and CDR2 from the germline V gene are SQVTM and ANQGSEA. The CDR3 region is CSVVGQREMYF. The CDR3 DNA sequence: TGCAGCGTTGTTGGCCAGCGGGAGATGTATTTT.

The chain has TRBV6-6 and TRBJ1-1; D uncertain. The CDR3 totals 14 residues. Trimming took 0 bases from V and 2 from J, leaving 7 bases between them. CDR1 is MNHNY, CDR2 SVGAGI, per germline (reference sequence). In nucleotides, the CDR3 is TGTGCCAGCAGTTACTCGACCGGTAACACTGAAGCTTTCTTT. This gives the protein CASSYSTGNTEAFF.

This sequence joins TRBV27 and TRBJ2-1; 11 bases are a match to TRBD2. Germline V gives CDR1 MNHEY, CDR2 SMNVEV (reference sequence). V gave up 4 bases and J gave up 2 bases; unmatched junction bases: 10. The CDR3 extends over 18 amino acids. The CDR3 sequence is CASSSPLAGGFPYNEQFF. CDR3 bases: TGTGCCAGCAGTTCCCCGTTAGCGGGAGGGTTTCCCTACAATGAGCAGTTCTTC.